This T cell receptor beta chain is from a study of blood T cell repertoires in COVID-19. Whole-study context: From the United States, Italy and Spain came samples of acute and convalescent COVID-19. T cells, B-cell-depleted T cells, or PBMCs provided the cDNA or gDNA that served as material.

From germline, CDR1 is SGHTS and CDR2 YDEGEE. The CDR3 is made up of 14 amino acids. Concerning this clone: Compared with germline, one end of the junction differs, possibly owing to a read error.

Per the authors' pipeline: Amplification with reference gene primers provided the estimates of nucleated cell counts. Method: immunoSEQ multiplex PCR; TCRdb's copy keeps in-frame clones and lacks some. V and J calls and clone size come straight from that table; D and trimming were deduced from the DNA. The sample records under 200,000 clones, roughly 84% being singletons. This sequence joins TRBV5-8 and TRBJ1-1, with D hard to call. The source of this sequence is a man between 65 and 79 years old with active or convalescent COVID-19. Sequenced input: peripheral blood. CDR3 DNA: TGTGCCAACAGCTTGTTTGCGGTGAAAGCTGAAGCTTTCTTT. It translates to CANSLFAVKAEAFF.